The T cell receptor (beta chain) under discussion was sequenced for a study of shared clonotypes between healthy human individuals. Only in-frame clones appear in the TCRdb table, and some are missing; sequencing was by immunoSEQ multiplex PCR. The sample includes some 580,000 clones, nearly 98% seen only once; the top ten take approximately 0.33%. The junction had 7 bases not matched to a gene; V was cut back by 6 bases and J by 7 bases. The CDR3 consists of 14 residues. Germline V CDR1 and CDR2: SNHLY, FYNNEI. The naive CD8 fraction comprised CD45RO-negative cells positively selected for CCR7 and excluded terminally differentiated effector memory CD45RA+ cells.

Sequenced input: naive CD8+ T cells sorted from blood. The chain carries TRBV2 and TRBJ2-2, with 8 nucleotides matching TRBD1. This receptor was taken from a man aged 25-45 years in good health. Written as DNA, the CDR3 is TGTGCCAGCAGGCTCAGGGGGCTAATCGGGGAGCTGTTTTTT. This translates into CASRLRGLIGELFF. Together with reference TRBV2 and TRBJ2-2, the CDR3 gives the full variable domain: EPEVTQTPSHQVTQMGQEVILRCVPISNHLYFYWYRQILGQKVEFLVSFYNNEISEKSEIFDDQFSVERPDGSNFTLKIRSTKLEDSAMYFCASRLRGLIGELFFGEGSRLTVL.